A selection of T cell receptor beta chains follows, all from one sample in a study of shared clonotypes between healthy human individuals. The method was immunoSEQ multiplex PCR; TCRdb's version includes in-frame clones alone and lacks a portion of them. The sample holds approximately 440,000 clones, around 77% seen once. Sequencing input: PBMCs. These receptors originate from a woman aged 40 to 50 in good health. Some clones in this sample may be carry-over from other donors' samples. The CDR3 runs from the conserved cysteine through the conserved F or W. The D gene is left open where the match is weak. Not all rows give a size; the values are once, few, many and, for expanded clones, a class.

v_gene	abundance	d_gene	j_gene	CDR3nt	CDR3aa
TRBV19	-	TRBD2	TRBJ2-7	TGTGCCAGTAGTATCCGGACTAGCGGGAGGAGGGCCTACGAGCAGTACTTC	CASSIRTSGRRAYEQYF
TRBV10-3	once	-	TRBJ2-2	TGTGCCATCAGGTACAGTCGTAACACCGGGGAGCTGTTTTTT	CAIRYSRNTGELFF
TRBV28	-	-	TRBJ1-5	TGTGCCAGCAGCCTGGTACGCTCCGACCAACAGGGTATAAGCAATCAGCCCCAGCATTTT	CASSLVRSDQQGISNQPQHF
TRBV7-2	-	-	TRBJ1-1	TGTGCCAGCAGCTTATTGAAACCCACTGAAGCTTTCTTT	CASSLLKPTEAFF
TRBV5-6	-	-	TRBJ2-3	TGTGCCAGCAGCCAAAATACAGATACGCAGTATTTT	CASSQNTDTQYF
TRBV27	-	-	TRBJ2-2	TGTGACTACAGGTCAGGGTCCGAAGACGGGACCGGGGAGCTGTTTTTT	CDYRSGSEDGTGELFF
TRBV5-1	many	TRBD2	TRBJ2-1	TGCGCCAGCAGCTTGAACCCTAGCGGGAGCAATGAGCAGTTCTTC	CASSLNPSGSNEQFF
TRBV6-1	-	-	TRBJ2-7	TGTGCCAGCAGTGACGGACACGACGAGCAGTACTTC	CASSDGHDEQYF
TRBV18	-	TRBD1	TRBJ1-4	TGTGCCAGCTCACCACCGAGGGGGATGTGGGACAGGAAGGATTCAACTAATGAAAAACTGTTTTTT	CASSPPRGMWDRKDSTNEKLFF
TRBV12-5	-	TRBD2	TRBJ2-7	TGTGCTAGTGGTTTGGTACGGGAGGGAGTGGGGTGGCCCTACGAGCAGTACTTC	CASGLVREGVGWPYEQYF
TRBV5-4	-	-	TRBJ2-6	TGTGCCAGCAGCCCACATGGGGCCAACGTCCTGACTTTC	CASSPHGANVLTF
TRBV28	-	-	TRBJ2-2	TGTGCCAGCAGTTTAGGCGTTGGGGAGCTGTTTTTT	CASSLGVGELFF
TRBV25-1	-	TRBD2	TRBJ2-3	TGTGCCAGCGCCAATGGCCTAGCGGGAGTAGATACGCAGTATTTT	CASANGLAGVDTQYF
TRBV5-4	few	-	TRBJ2-5	TGTGCCAGCAGCTTTCAAGAGACCCAGTACTTC	CASSFQETQYF
TRBV10-3	-	TRBD1	TRBJ1-1	TGTGCCATCAGTGCGGGACAGGGGGCTTACACTGAAGCTTTCTTT	CAISAGQGAYTEAFF
TRBV30	-	-	TRBJ2-6	TGTGCCTGGAGTTACTCTGGGGCCAACGTCCTGACTTTC	CAWSYSGANVLTF
TRBV6-1	-	-	TRBJ1-4	TGTGCCAGCAGTGAAGTGGGGGGGTCCGAAAAACTGTTTTTT	CASSEVGGSEKLFF
TRBV7-2	-	-	TRBJ2-1	TGTGCCAGCAGCCTGGGGCAGGGCAATGAGCAGTTCTTC	CASSLGQGNEQFF
TRBV6-6	-	-	TRBJ2-2	TGTGCCAGCAGTTTTAGGGACCTCCGTCTCGATGTTGCGCTGTTTTTT	CASSFRDLRLDVALFF
TRBV5-1	-	TRBD2	TRBJ2-1	TGCGCCAGCAGCTCCGGACTAGCGGGCAACAATGAGCAGTTCTTC	CASSSGLAGNNEQFF
TRBV4-2	-	TRBD2	TRBJ2-7	TGTGCCAGCAGCCAACTTGCTACTAGCGGGAGTGGCGAGCAGTACTTC	CASSQLATSGSGEQYF
TRBV2	-	-	TRBJ2-1	TGTGCCAGCAGTAGGACATGGGGGTTGAATGAGCAGTTCTTC	CASSRTWGLNEQFF
TRBV6-4	many	-	TRBJ2-3	TGTGCCAGCAGTGAAGGGAGCAGCACAGATACGCAGTATTTT	CASSEGSSTDTQYF
TRBV27	-	TRBD2	TRBJ2-1	TGTGCCAGCAGTGGGCTAGCGGCGTCTGTCGGGCAGTTCTTC	CASSGLAASVGQFF
TRBV4-1	-	-	TRBJ1-4	TGCGCCAGCAGCCAAGATCTTAATACAGCGTACAAACTGTTTTTT	CASSQDLNTAYKLFF
TRBV4-2	-	-	TRBJ2-1	TGTGCCAGCAGCCAAGTGGGGACCGCCTACAATGAGCAGTTCTTC	CASSQVGTAYNEQFF
TRBV7-3	-	TRBD2	TRBJ2-5	TGTGCCAGCAGCTTAGCCCTAGCGGGAGCTGAGACCCAGTACTTC	CASSLALAGAETQYF
TRBV9	-	-	TRBJ2-3	TGTGCCAGCAGCGTAGGGGTGGGACCCACAGATACGCAGTATTTT	CASSVGVGPTDTQYF
TRBV6-1	-	-	TRBJ1-2	TGTGCCAGCATTAGCGGGGGCGCTATTCCCGGCTACACCTTC	CASISGGAIPGYTF
TRBV10-3	few	TRBD2	TRBJ2-1	TGTGCCATCAAAATGGGGCGGGAGGGGAACAATGAGCAGTTCTTC	CAIKMGREGNNEQFF
TRBV9	-	-	TRBJ2-7	TGTGCCAGCAGCGTAGGTTCACGGGGCTACGAGCAGTACTTC	CASSVGSRGYEQYF
TRBV5-1	once	TRBD2	TRBJ2-3	TGCGCCAGCCGGGAGCTATTTGGCGGGGGGGCAGATACGCAGTATTTT	CASRELFGGGADTQYF
TRBV4-2	-	-	TRBJ1-5	TGTGCCAGCAGCCAGGGCTCGGGTAGCAATCAGCCCCAGCATTTT	CASSQGSGSNQPQHF
TRBV21-1	-	-	TRBJ2-4	TGTGCCAGCAGCACCGGCCCGGGGGATCCGAAAAACATTCAGTACTTC	CASSTGPGDPKNIQYF
TRBV2	-	TRBD2	TRBJ2-1	TGTGCCGGGCGGACTAGCGGATACAATGAGCAGTTCTTC	CAGRTSGYNEQFF
TRBV7-2	-	-	TRBJ2-6	TGTGCCAGCAACCCTAACTCTGGGGCCAACGTCCTGACTTTC	CASNPNSGANVLTF
TRBV4-1	-	-	TRBJ1-3	TGCGCCAGCAGCCAAGGGAGGGCGGTAGGCTACTCTGGAAACACCATATATTTT	CASSQGRAVGYSGNTIYF
TRBV5-1	-	TRBD2	TRBJ2-3	TGCGCCAGCAGCTTGGGCGGGAGGACAGATACGCAGTATTTT	CASSLGGRTDTQYF
TRBV6-1	-	TRBD1	TRBJ1-1	TGTGCCAGCAGCTGGGACAGGGGGGGGTCTGAAGCTTTCTTT	CASSWDRGGSEAFF